These T cell receptor beta chains were read from a single sample in a study of tumor-infiltrating lymphocytes in primary liver carcinoma. TCRdb reprocessed the multiplex PCR reads via MiXCR and lists one record per CDR3 protein. The sample lists about 330,000 distinct CDR3 sequences, 65% occurring once. Source material: peripheral blood. The source is a man in his forties with primary liver carcinoma and hepatitis B virus infection. Both conserved end residues are part of each CDR3. Each record gives: CDR3 DNA, CDR3 protein, D gene, V gene, clone size, J gene. D genes are given only for firm matches. Size is omitted from some rows. Given values are once, few, many or a class for expanded clones.

TGTGACTGCAGCTGGGAGACAGGGTTCACAGATACGCAGTATTTT,CDCSWETGFTDTQYF,TRBD1,TRBV11-2,.,TRBJ2-3
TGCAGCGTTGGAACAGGGGCCACGAGCACAGATACGCAGTATTTT,CSVGTGATSTDTQYF,TRBD1,TRBV29-1,.,TRBJ2-3
TGCGCCAGCAGCCAGGGACTAGCGGGAGTGTCTCAGTTCTTC,CASSQGLAGVSQFF,TRBD2,TRBV5-1,few,TRBJ2-1
TGTGCCAGCAGTTATTCCGGGAATTTAGATACGCAGTATTTT,CASSYSGNLDTQYF,.,TRBV6-1,.,TRBJ2-3
TGTGCCAGCAGCTTAGGGCTAGAGAATGAGCAGTTCTTC,CASSLGLENEQFF,.,TRBV5-6,.,TRBJ2-1
TGTGCCACCAGTGTTGGAGGTGATGGGAATGAGCAGTTCTTC,CATSVGGDGNEQFF,.,TRBV24-1,.,TRBJ2-1
TGTGCCAGCACTCACCGGCATGCAACCGGGGAGCTGTTTTTT,CASTHRHATGELFF,.,TRBV6-5,many,TRBJ2-2
TGCAGTGGTAGATCGAAAAGCGGGTGGACGATCTACGAGCAGTACTTC,CSGRSKSGWTIYEQYF,.,TRBV20-1,.,TRBJ2-7
TGCGCCAGCAGCCAAGTTTTGAGCGGGAGGTATACTAAGAACAATGAGCACTTCTTC,CASSQVLSGRYTKNNEHFF,TRBD2,TRBV4-3,once,TRBJ2-1
TGCGCCAGCAGCTTCAATGAAAAACTGTTTTTT,CASSFNEKLFF,.,TRBV5-1,many,TRBJ1-4
TGTGCCGGCACTACTACAGGGTTCTGGAATGGCTACACCTTC,CAGTTTGFWNGYTF,.,TRBV6-6,once,TRBJ1-2
TGTGCCAGCAGCTTAGACCTAGCGGGAGGGGGTTACGAGCAGTACTTC,CASSLDLAGGGYEQYF,TRBD2,TRBV11-2,many,TRBJ2-7
TGCGCCAGCAGCTCACCGGGACAGGGCGCGGATTCACTCCTCCACTTT,CASSSPGQGADSLLHF,TRBD1,TRBV5-1,.,TRBJ1-6
TGCGCCAGCAGCAAAGATAGCATTCAGCCCCAGCATTTT,CASSKDSIQPQHF,.,TRBV5-1,.,TRBJ1-5
TGTGCCAGCAATCAAGGGGCGGGGGAGGCGGGGGAGCTGTTTTTT,CASNQGAGEAGELFF,TRBD2,TRBV6-5,many,TRBJ2-2
TGTGCCAGCAGCTTAGGACGGACTGGGGATGGCAAAGATACGCAGTATTTT,CASSLGRTGDGKDTQYF,.,TRBV7-8,once,TRBJ2-3
TGTACCAGCAACTACGGACTAGTCGATGAGCAGTACTTC,CTSNYGLVDEQYF,TRBD2,TRBV12-3/TRBV12-4,.,TRBJ2-7
TGCCCCATCACCCCGTCCAGGGGCACAGATACGCAGTATTTT,CPITPSRGTDTQYF,.,TRBV4-1,.,TRBJ2-3
TGTGCCAGCAGCTTCCTAGGGGCAGGGGTGTCACCCCTCCACTTT,CASSFLGAGVSPLHF,.,TRBV11-2,.,TRBJ1-6
TGTGTCAGCAGTTTTAGCGGGGAGAACACCGGGGAGCTGTTTTTT,CVSSFSGENTGELFF,TRBD2,TRBV28,.,TRBJ2-2
TGTGCCAGCAGTGCCCAGGGAAGCAATCAGCCCCAGCATTTT,CASSAQGSNQPQHF,.,TRBV12-3/TRBV12-4,few,TRBJ1-5
TGTGCTAGTGGTCCAAGGACAGTAGATAAGCAGTTCTTC,CASGPRTVDKQFF,.,TRBV12-5,.,TRBJ2-1
TGTGCCAGTGCGCAGGTTAACGGGGAGACCCAGTACTTC,CASAQVNGETQYF,.,TRBV28,few,TRBJ2-5
TGCGCCAGCAGACAAACTAGCGGGCCCACCAACAATGAGCAGTTCTTC,CASRQTSGPTNNEQFF,TRBD2,TRBV5-1,.,TRBJ2-1
TGTGCCAGCAGCTACTCCTATAGTTCACCCTTCCACTTT,CASSYSYSSPFHF,.,TRBV11-2,.,TRBJ1-6
TGTGCCAATAGCCAGGGGAACACTGAAGCTTTCTTT,CANSQGNTEAFF,.,TRBV11-3,.,TRBJ1-1
TGTGCCAGCAGGAAAGGGGCAGGGAAAGAGTCTGGGGCCAACGTCCTGACTTTC,CASRKGAGKESGANVLTF,.,TRBV6-5,many,TRBJ2-6
TGTGCCAGCAGCTTCCGACTGGGAGAGCCCACAGATACGCAGTTTTTT,CASSFRLGEPTDTQFF,.,TRBV11-2,.,TRBJ2-3
TGTGCCAGCAGCCCCAATACAGGGAAAGAGCAGTTCTTC,CASSPNTGKEQFF,.,TRBV14,.,TRBJ2-1
TGTGCCATTCCAAAGTCGGGGAAGTGCAAAAACATTCAGTACTTC,CAIPKSGKCKNIQYF,.,TRBV10-3,many,TRBJ2-4
TGTGCCAGTAGTCCAGGACAGGGGGCTCAAGGCTACACCTTC,CASSPGQGAQGYTF,TRBD1,TRBV19,.,TRBJ1-2
TGCAGCATACGGGACGACACGATGGAGCAATACTTC,CSIRDDTMEQYF,.,TRBV29-1,.,TRBJ2-7
TGTGCCAGCAAGACCTGGGGCACTGAAGCTTTCTTT,CASKTWGTEAFF,.,TRBV6-5,many,TRBJ1-1
TGTGCCAGCAAAATACAGAGGGACACTGGAGCTTTCTTT,CASKIQRDTGAFF,.,TRBV6-1,once,TRBJ1-1
TGTGCCAGCAGCCCTGACTCCTACGAGCAGTACTTC,CASSPDSYEQYF,.,TRBV11-1,many,TRBJ2-7
TGTGCCAGCAGCTGGCTACTAGCGGGAGCCTCCTACGAGCAGTACTTC,CASSWLLAGASYEQYF,TRBD2,TRBV5-4,.,TRBJ2-7
TGCGCCAGCAGCATAATTGACAGGGAAGGGTCACCCCTCCACTTT,CASSIIDREGSPLHF,TRBD1,TRBV11-2,once,TRBJ1-6
TGTGCCAGCAGTAAAGTTGGGCTAGCGGGATGCTCCTACAATGAGCAGTTCTTC,CASSKVGLAGCSYNEQFF,.,TRBV21-1,.,TRBJ2-1
TGTGCCATCAGCGCACCGGGACAGGGAATCTCTGAAGCTTTCTTT,CAISAPGQGISEAFF,TRBD1,TRBV10-3,many,TRBJ1-1
TGTGCCAGCAGCTCTCCCGCGTGGAGTAGCACAGATACGCAGTATTTT,CASSSPAWSSTDTQYF,.,TRBV7-9,.,TRBJ2-3
TGCGCCAATCGTTACACAGGGGGCGTCAGGGAAGCTTTCTTT,CANRYTGGVREAFF,TRBD1,TRBV10-1,.,TRBJ1-1
TGTGCCAGCAGCTTGGCGTCAACAGAGACCCAGTACTTC,CASSLASTETQYF,.,TRBV5-4,.,TRBJ2-5